The source of this TCR beta chain is a study of CD8+ T cells in alopecia areata. The treatment is: oral pan-JAK inhibitor, 5-10 mg twice daily. Sequencing templates came from extracted RNA that was reverse transcribed into cDNA. Sequencing used immunoSEQ multiplex PCR; TCRdb keeps in-frame clones, though not all of them. The sample lists about 200,000 clones, around three fifths occurring once. The CDR3 runs to 17 residues. The V end lost 6 bases, the J end lost 0 bases, and 19 bases lay between the germline ends. CDR1 is SGHTA and CDR2 is FQGTGA in the germline V gene. The material sequenced was CD4+ T cells sorted from blood, taken at week 4, from a patient treated with tofacitinib. V and J are TRBV7-3 and TRBJ2-3; D perhaps matches TRBD2 (6 bases). This receptor was obtained from a human donor with alopecia areata. CDR3 in amino acids: CASSSRPSASSTDTQYF. The CDR3 nucleotides are TGTGCCAGCAGTTCAAGGCCTAGCGCATCTAGCACAGATACGCAGTATTTT. Full variable domain (outside the CDR3, taken from reference TRBV7-3 and TRBJ2-3): GAGVSQTPSNKVTEKGKYVELRCDPISGHTALYWYRQSLGQGPEFLIYFQGTGAADDSGLPNDRFFAVRPEGSVSTLKIQRTERGDSAVYLCASSSRPSASSTDTQYFGPGTRLTVL.